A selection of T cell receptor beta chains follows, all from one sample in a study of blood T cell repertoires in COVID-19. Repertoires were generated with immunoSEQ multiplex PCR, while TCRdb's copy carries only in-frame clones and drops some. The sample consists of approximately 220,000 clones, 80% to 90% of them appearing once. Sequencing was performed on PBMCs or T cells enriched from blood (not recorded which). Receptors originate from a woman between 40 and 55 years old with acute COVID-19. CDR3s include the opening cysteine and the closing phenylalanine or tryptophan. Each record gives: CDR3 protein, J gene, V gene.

CDR3 protein: CASSNVTGGAETQYF; J gene: TRBJ2-5; V gene: TRBV21-1
CDR3 protein: CASSLGGEVPTQYF; J gene: TRBJ2-5; V gene: TRBV7-2
CDR3 protein: CASGLQGGGNEKLFF; J gene: TRBJ1-4; V gene: TRBV12-5
CDR3 protein: CASSPAQDNQPQHF; J gene: TRBJ1-5; V gene: TRBV18
CDR3 protein: CASRRQGLGPGELFF; J gene: TRBJ2-2; V gene: TRBV11-1
CDR3 protein: CAISDRDGKLFF; J gene: TRBJ1-4; V gene: TRBV10-3
CDR3 protein: CASSQVDFLDNGEQFF; J gene: TRBJ2-1; V gene: TRBV3-1/TRBV3-2
CDR3 protein: CASSLDLAPEKLFF; J gene: TRBJ1-4; V gene: TRBV7-9
CDR3 protein: CSASSTTGFNEKLFF; J gene: TRBJ1-4; V gene: TRBV20-1
CDR3 protein: CASSRTGDGYTF; J gene: TRBJ1-2; V gene: TRBV5-1
CDR3 protein: CASSWSGANEKLFF; J gene: TRBJ1-4; V gene: TRBV7-6
CDR3 protein: CASSAPGQAIEQYF; J gene: TRBJ2-7; V gene: TRBV7-9
CDR3 protein: CASSPSGLPPDTQYF; J gene: TRBJ2-3; V gene: TRBV7-3
CDR3 protein: CATSDPGTRNKKQFF; J gene: TRBJ2-1; V gene: TRBV24-1
CDR3 protein: CASSLGGRGRGEQYF; J gene: TRBJ2-7; V gene: TRBV11-2
CDR3 protein: CASSQGSEQFF; J gene: TRBJ2-1; V gene: TRBV6-5
CDR3 protein: CASSNRDRRNYGYTF; J gene: TRBJ1-2; V gene: TRBV19
CDR3 protein: CASSPDRAQPQHF; J gene: TRBJ1-5; V gene: TRBV19
CDR3 protein: CASSFWSTEAFF; J gene: TRBJ1-1; V gene: TRBV12-3/TRBV12-4
CDR3 protein: CASKSGRNALTEAFF; J gene: TRBJ1-1; V gene: TRBV7-2
CDR3 protein: CASSRRQQETQYF; J gene: TRBJ2-5; V gene: TRBV28
CDR3 protein: CASSYAGSQPQHF; J gene: TRBJ1-5; V gene: TRBV6-5
CDR3 protein: CASSVAQGAGETQYF; J gene: TRBJ2-5; V gene: TRBV9
CDR3 protein: CASSIFSGRGNEQFF; J gene: TRBJ2-1; V gene: TRBV19
CDR3 protein: CASSFTGREGADTQYF; J gene: TRBJ2-3; V gene: TRBV5-1
CDR3 protein: CASSFSLVALGSGANVLTF; J gene: TRBJ2-6; V gene: TRBV28
CDR3 protein: CASSTPGQGSGNYGYTF; J gene: TRBJ1-2; V gene: TRBV19
CDR3 protein: CASNRDPREQYF; J gene: TRBJ2-7; V gene: TRBV2
CDR3 protein: CASSPLSRLAGAWSYEQYF; J gene: TRBJ2-7; V gene: TRBV5-5
CDR3 protein: CASSPGQPFGYTF; J gene: TRBJ1-2; V gene: TRBV5-1
CDR3 protein: CAWSGLKGGTGELFF; J gene: TRBJ2-2; V gene: TRBV30
CDR3 protein: CASSGRTRSGANVLTF; J gene: TRBJ2-6; V gene: TRBV2
CDR3 protein: CATQPALRTGELFF; J gene: TRBJ2-2; V gene: TRBV28
CDR3 protein: CASSGSTSGRYNEQFF; J gene: TRBJ2-1; V gene: TRBV27
CDR3 protein: CASSQTGGTGELFF; J gene: TRBJ2-2; V gene: TRBV4-3
CDR3 protein: CASSLAAGDNYGYTF; J gene: TRBJ1-2; V gene: TRBV5-1
CDR3 protein: CASSLERGSYEQYF; J gene: TRBJ2-7; V gene: TRBV11-2
CDR3 protein: CASSNRDTLIEQYF; J gene: TRBJ2-7; V gene: TRBV7-8
CDR3 protein: CASSVGVVAGAGDTQYF; J gene: TRBJ2-3; V gene: TRBV9
CDR3 protein: CAISDRAGQGQPQHF; J gene: TRBJ1-5; V gene: TRBV10-3
CDR3 protein: CASSQSPAGVYEQYF; J gene: TRBJ2-7; V gene: TRBV4-2
CDR3 protein: CASSQSGPQETQYF; J gene: TRBJ2-5; V gene: TRBV3-1/TRBV3-2
CDR3 protein: CAWRTTQGLAKNIQYF; J gene: TRBJ2-4; V gene: TRBV30
CDR3 protein: CASSLAAGAYSNQPQHF; J gene: TRBJ1-5; V gene: TRBV28
CDR3 protein: CASSSHTLPGGTIATDTQYF; J gene: TRBJ2-3; V gene: TRBV28
CDR3 protein: CASSLNAAGLQFF; J gene: TRBJ2-1; V gene: TRBV7-2
CDR3 protein: CASSIPGQYSGNTIYF; J gene: TRBJ1-3; V gene: TRBV19
CDR3 protein: CASSIKAGNTGELFF; J gene: TRBJ2-2; V gene: TRBV19
CDR3 protein: CASTPFRGSNQPQHF; J gene: TRBJ1-5; V gene: TRBV28
CDR3 protein: CASSLGLAGAGRTDTQYF; J gene: TRBJ2-3; V gene: TRBV5-1
CDR3 protein: CASSFSLASGDEQFF; J gene: TRBJ2-1; V gene: TRBV11-2
CDR3 protein: CASSLAQLTTRDTQYF; J gene: TRBJ2-3; V gene: TRBV7-8